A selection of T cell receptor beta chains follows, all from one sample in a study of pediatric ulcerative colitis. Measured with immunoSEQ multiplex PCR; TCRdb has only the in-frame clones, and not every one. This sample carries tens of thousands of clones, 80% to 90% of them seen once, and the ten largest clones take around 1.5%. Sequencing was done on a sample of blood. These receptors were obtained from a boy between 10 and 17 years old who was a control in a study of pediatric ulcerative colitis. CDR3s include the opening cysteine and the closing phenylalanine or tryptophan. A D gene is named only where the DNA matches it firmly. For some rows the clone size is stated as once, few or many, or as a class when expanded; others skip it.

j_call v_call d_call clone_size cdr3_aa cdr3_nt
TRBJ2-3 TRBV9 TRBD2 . CASSRLAFTRSTDTQYF TGTGCCAGCAGTCGACTAGCCTTTACCCGTAGCACAGATACGCAGTATTTT
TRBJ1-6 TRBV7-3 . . CASSLRGGTNSPLHF TGTGCCAGCAGCTTAAGGGGGGGGACCAATTCACCCCTCCACTTT
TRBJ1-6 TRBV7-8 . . CASSRWDINGSPLHF TGTGCCAGCAGCCGTTGGGACATTAACGGTTCACCCCTCCACTTT
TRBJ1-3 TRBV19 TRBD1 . CASSTRGRISGNTIYF TGTGCCAGTAGTACCAGGGGGCGAATATCTGGAAACACCATATATTTT
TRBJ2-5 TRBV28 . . CASRHGQETQYF TGTGCCAGCAGACATGGGCAGGAGACCCAGTACTTC
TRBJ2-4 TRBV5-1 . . CASNLNVEGQNIQYF TGCGCCAGCAACCTCAATGTGGAGGGACAGAACATTCAGTACTTC
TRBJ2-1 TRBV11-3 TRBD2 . CASSLAGGDEQFF TGTGCCAGCAGCTTGGCGGGGGGGGATGAGCAGTTCTTC
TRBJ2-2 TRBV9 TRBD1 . CASSADRGNTGELFF TGTGCCAGCAGCGCCGACAGGGGAAACACCGGGGAGCTGTTTTTT
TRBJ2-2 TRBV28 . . CASRVFMNTGELFF TGTGCCAGCAGAGTCTTCATGAACACCGGGGAGCTGTTTTTT
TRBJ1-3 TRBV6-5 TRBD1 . CASSYGQDSGNTIYF TGTGCCAGCAGTTACGGACAGGACTCTGGAAACACCATATATTTT
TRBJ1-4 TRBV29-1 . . CSVIAGANEKLFF TGCAGCGTTATAGCTGGGGCTAATGAAAAACTGTTTTTT
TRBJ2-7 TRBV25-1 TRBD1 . CASRRVPNPGTGHYEQYF TGTGCCAGCAGGCGGGTGCCCAATCCCGGGACAGGACACTACGAGCAGTACTTC
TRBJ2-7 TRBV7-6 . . CASSLGDGGNYEQYF TGTGCCAGCAGCTTAGGAGACGGCGGAAACTACGAGCAGTACTTC
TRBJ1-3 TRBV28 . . CASSLGGPGNTIYF TGTGCCAGCAGTTTAGGGGGGCCTGGAAACACCATATATTTT
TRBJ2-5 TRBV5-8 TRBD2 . CASSTGTNAETQYF TGTGCCAGCAGCACGGGGACTAACGCAGAGACCCAGTACTTC
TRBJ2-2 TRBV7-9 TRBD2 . CASSIGTSGRNPGELFF TGTGCCAGCAGTATCGGGACTAGCGGGAGGAACCCCGGGGAGCTGTTTTTT
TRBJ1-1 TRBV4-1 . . CASSQGGVVNTEAFF TGCGCCAGCAGCCAAGGGGGAGTAGTGAACACTGAAGCTTTCTTT
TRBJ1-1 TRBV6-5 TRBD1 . CASRKIRDRVPEAFF TGTGCCAGCAGAAAGATCAGGGACAGGGTCCCTGAAGCTTTCTTT
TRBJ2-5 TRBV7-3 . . CASSLVGGGETQYF TGTGCCAGCAGCCTCGTTGGGGGAGGAGAGACCCAGTACTTC
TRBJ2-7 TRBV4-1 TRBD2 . CASSQEGTSGFYEQYF TGCGCCAGCAGCCAAGAAGGGACTAGCGGATTCTACGAGCAGTACTTC
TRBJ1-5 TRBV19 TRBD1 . CASSGDSQSNQPQHF TGTGCCAGTAGCGGGGACAGTCAAAGCAATCAGCCCCAGCATTTT
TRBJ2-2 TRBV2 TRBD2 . CASRGTSGGTGELFF TGTGCCAGCAGGGGGACTAGCGGGGGCACCGGGGAGCTGTTTTTT
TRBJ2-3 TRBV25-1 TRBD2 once CASSTRLAGVADTQYF TGTGCCAGCAGTACTCGACTAGCGGGAGTGGCAGATACGCAGTATTTT
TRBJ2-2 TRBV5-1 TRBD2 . CASSFGLAGETGTGELFF TGCGCCAGCAGCTTCGGACTAGCGGGAGAAACGGGAACCGGGGAGCTGTTTTTT
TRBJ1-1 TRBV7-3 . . CASSLEQNTEAFF TGTGCCAGCAGCTTAGAGCAGAACACTGAAGCTTTCTTT
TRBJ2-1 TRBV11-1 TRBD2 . CASSLSGEIYNEQFF TGTGCCAGCAGTTTAAGCGGGGAAATCTACAATGAGCAGTTCTTC
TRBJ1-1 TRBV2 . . CASSWSENTEAFF TGTGCCAGCAGTTGGTCAGAAAACACTGAAGCTTTCTTT
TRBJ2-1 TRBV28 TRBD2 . CASSSSGRWQFF TGTGCCAGCAGTTCAAGCGGGAGATGGCAGTTCTTC
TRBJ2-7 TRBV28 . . CASRRLRPVYEQYF TGTGCCAGCAGGCGGCTCCGGCCGGTATACGAGCAGTACTTC
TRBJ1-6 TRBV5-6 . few CASSLPGRGSPLHF TGTGCCAGCAGCTTACCAGGCCGAGGTTCACCCCTCCACTTT
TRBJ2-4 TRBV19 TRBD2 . CASSPNGLAGGYIQYF TGTGCCAGTAGTCCAAACGGACTAGCGGGGGGTTACATTCAGTACTTC
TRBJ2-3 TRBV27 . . CASGGRSTDTQYF TGTGCCAGCGGCGGACGAAGCACAGATACGCAGTATTTT
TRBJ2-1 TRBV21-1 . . CASSKARGITNYNEQFF TGTGCCAGCAGCAAAGCGCGAGGGATTACAAACTACAATGAGCAGTTCTTC
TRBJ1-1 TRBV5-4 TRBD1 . CASSLWTGGEAFF TGTGCCAGCAGCTTGTGGACAGGGGGTGAAGCTTTCTTT
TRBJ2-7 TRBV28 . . CASSLKLVHEQYF TGTGCCAGCAGTCTCAAGCTGGTCCACGAGCAGTACTTC
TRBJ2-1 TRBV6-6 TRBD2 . CASRRGIAGGWEQFF TGTGCCAGCAGGAGGGGCATAGCGGGGGGCTGGGAGCAGTTCTTC
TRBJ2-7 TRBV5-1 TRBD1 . CASSLAGQGLGYEQYF TGCGCCAGCAGCTTGGCAGGACAGGGGCTCGGGTACGAGCAGTACTTC
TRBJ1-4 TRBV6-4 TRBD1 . CARKDNGQGGKLFF TGTGCCAGGAAGGATAATGGACAGGGAGGAAAACTGTTTTTT
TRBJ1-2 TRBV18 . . CASSPELQGNYGYTF TGTGCCAGCTCACCGGAGTTGCAGGGGAACTATGGCTACACCTTC
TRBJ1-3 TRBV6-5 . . CASRPRGKSGNTIYF TGTGCCAGCAGACCTCGAGGGAAATCAGGAAACACCATATATTTT
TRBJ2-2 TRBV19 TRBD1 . CASSRAGGTGELFF TGTGCCAGTAGTAGGGCAGGGGGCACCGGGGAGCTGTTTTTT
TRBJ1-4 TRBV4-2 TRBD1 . CASSQENRGLVEKLFF TGTGCCAGCAGCCAAGAGAACAGGGGGCTAGTTGAAAAACTGTTTTTT
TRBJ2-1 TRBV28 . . CATEAGDRGQFF TGTGCCACCGAGGCGGGAGACAGGGGTCAGTTCTTC
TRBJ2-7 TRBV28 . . CASFGSGLRGQYF TGTGCCAGCTTCGGTAGCGGCCTACGAGGGCAGTACTTC
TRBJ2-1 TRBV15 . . CATSRDRDGEQFF TGTGCCACCAGCAGAGACAGGGACGGGGAGCAGTTCTTC
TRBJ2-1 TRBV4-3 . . CASSQDSGSYNEQFF TGCGCCAGCAGCCAAGATTCAGGATCCTACAATGAGCAGTTCTTC
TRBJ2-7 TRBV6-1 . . CASSDSGEGSYEQYF TGTGCCAGCAGTGATTCTGGAGAGGGGAGCTACGAGCAGTACTTC
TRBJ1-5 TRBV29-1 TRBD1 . CSVEDFRDRGRQPQHF TGCAGCGTTGAAGACTTCCGCGACAGGGGGCGTCAGCCCCAGCATTTT
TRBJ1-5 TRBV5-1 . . CASSFNVDQPQHF TGCGCCAGCAGCTTTAACGTTGATCAGCCCCAGCATTTT
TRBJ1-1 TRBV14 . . CASSQGTEAFF TGTGCCAGCAGCCAAGGTACTGAAGCTTTCTTT
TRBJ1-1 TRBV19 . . CASSIGTLGGNTEAFF TGTGCCAGTAGTATAGGGACTTTGGGGGGGAACACTGAAGCTTTCTTT
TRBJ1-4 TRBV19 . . CASTSRPLRGGEKLFF TGTGCCAGTACCAGTAGACCCCTCAGGGGAGGTGAAAAACTGTTTTTT
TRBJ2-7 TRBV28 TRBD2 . CASSPTSGSYEQYF TGTGCCAGCAGTCCAACTAGCGGGTCCTACGAGCAGTACTTC
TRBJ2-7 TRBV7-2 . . CASSSRQSSYEQYF TGTGCCAGCAGCTCCAGGCAGAGCTCCTACGAGCAGTACTTC
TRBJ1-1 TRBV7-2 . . CASSSQGSGTEAFF TGTGCCAGCAGCTCACAGGGATCAGGGACTGAAGCTTTCTTT
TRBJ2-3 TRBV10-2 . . CASKTMGDTDTQYF TGCGCCAGCAAAACCATGGGGGATACAGATACGCAGTATTTT
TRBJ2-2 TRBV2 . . CASYDRDQGFGELFF TGTGCCAGCTACGACCGGGACCAGGGGTTCGGGGAGCTGTTTTTT